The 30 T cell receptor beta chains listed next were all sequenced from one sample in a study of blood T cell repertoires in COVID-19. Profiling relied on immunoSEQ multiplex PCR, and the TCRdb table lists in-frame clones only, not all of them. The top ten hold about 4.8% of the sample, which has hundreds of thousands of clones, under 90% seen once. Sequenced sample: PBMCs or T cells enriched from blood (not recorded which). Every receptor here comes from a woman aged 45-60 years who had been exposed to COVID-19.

CDR3 loop: CATSPGVGVGYNEQFF. In DNA form, the CDR3 reads TGTGCCACCAGTCCTGGCGTAGGGGTAGGATACAATGAGCAGTTCTTC. The rearrangement uses TRBV15 and TRBJ2-1, with D maybe TRBD1 (5 bases). CDR1 is LNHNV and CDR2 is YYDKDF in the germline V gene (reference sequence). The CDR3 length is 16 residues. V lost 6 bases and J 4 bases, leaving 19 bases between the germline ends.

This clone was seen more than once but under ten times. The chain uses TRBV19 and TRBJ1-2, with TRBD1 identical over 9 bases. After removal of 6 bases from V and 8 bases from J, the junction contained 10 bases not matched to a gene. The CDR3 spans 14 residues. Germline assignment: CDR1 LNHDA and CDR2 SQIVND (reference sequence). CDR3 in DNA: TGTGCCAGTAGGCCCGGGACAGGGCGATACGGCTACACCTTC. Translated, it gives CASRPGTGRYGYTF.

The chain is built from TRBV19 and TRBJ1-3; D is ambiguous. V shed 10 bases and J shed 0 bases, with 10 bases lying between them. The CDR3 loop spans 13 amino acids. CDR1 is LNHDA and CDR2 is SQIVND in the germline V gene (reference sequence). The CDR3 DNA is TGTGCCACCCGAGGATACTCTGGAAACACCATATATTTT. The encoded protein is CATRGYSGNTIYF.

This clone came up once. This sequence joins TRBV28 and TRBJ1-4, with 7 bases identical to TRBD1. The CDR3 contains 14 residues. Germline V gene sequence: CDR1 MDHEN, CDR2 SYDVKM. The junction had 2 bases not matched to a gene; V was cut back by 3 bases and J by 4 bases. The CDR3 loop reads CASSFDRVNEKLFF. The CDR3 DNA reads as TGTGCCAGCAGTTTTGACAGGGTTAATGAAAAACTGTTTTTT.

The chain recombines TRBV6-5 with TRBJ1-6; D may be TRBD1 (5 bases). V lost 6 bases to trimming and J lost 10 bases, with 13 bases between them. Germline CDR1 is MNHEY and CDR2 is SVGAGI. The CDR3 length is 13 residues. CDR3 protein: CASRQEEGSPLHF. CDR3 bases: TGTGCCAGCAGACAGGAGGAGGGATCACCCCTCCACTTT.

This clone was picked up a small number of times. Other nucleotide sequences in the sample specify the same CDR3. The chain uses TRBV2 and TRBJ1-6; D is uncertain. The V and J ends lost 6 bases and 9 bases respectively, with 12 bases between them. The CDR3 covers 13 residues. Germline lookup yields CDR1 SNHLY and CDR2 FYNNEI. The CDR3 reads CASSSRQSSPLHF. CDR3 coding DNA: TGTGCCAGCAGCTCCAGACAATCTTCACCCCTCCACTTT.

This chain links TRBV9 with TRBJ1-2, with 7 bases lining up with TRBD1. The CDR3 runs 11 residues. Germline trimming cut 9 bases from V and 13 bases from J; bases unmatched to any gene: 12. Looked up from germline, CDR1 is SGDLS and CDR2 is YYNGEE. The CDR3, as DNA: TGTGCCACTCAACAGGGGAGCAAGCTCACCTTC. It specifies CATQQGSKLTF. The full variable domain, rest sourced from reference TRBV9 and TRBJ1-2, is DSGVTQTPKHLITATGQRVTLRCSPRSGDLSVYWYQQSLDQGLQFLIQYYNGEERAKGNILERFSAQQFPDLHSELNLSSLELGDSALYFCATQQGSKLTFGSGTRLTVV.

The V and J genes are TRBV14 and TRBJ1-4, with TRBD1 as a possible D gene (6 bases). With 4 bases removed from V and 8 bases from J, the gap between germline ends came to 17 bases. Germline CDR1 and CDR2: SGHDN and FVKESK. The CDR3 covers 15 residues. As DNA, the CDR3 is TGTGCCAGCAGCCCCAGTAGAACAGGGCGGGAAAAACTGTTTTTT. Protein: CASSPSRTGREKLFF.

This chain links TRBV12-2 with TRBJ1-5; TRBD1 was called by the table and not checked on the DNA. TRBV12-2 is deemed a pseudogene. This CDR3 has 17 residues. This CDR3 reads CASRLGIRGYPVQPQHF. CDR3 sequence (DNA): TGTGCAAGTCGCTTAGGGATCAGGGGGTACCCCGTGCAGCCCCAGCATTTT.

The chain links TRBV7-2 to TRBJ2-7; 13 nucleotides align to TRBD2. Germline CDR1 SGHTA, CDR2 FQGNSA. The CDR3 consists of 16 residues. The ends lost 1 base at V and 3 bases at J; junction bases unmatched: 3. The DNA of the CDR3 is TGTGCCAGCAGCTTAGGGACTAGCGGGGGTATCTACGAGCAGTACTTC. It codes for CASSLGTSGGIYEQYF.

The CDR3 spells CASSRSGTGSQGQPQHF. The CDR3 coding sequence is TGTGCCAGCTCACGATCCGGGACAGGCTCCCAGGGGCAGCCCCAGCATTTT. V gene TRBV18 combines with J gene TRBJ1-5, with 8 bases identical to TRBD1. Trimming took 4 bases from V and 7 from J; bases not matched to a gene: 15. This CDR3 spans 17 amino acids. Germline loops: CDR1 KGHSH, CDR2 LQKENI. The entire variable domain, with the rest obtained from reference TRBV18 and TRBJ1-5, is as follows: NAGVMQNPRHLVRRRGQEARLRCSPMKGHSHVYWYRQLPEEGLKFMVYLQKENIIDESGMPKERFSAEFPKEGPSILRIQQVVRGDSAAYFCASSRSGTGSQGQPQHFGDGTRLSIL.

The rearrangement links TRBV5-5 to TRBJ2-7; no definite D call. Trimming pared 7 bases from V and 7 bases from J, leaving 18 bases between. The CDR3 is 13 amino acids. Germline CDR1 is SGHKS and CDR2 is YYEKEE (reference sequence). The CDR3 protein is CASAPASRGEQYF. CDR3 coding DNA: TGTGCCAGCGCCCCGGCGAGTAGAGGAGAGCAGTACTTC. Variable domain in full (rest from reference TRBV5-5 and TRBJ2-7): DAGVTQSPTHLIKTRGQQVTLRCSPISGHKSVSWYQQVLGQGPQFIFQYYEKEERGRGNFPDRFSARQFPNYSSELNVNALLLGDSALYLCASAPASRGEQYFGPGTRLTVT.

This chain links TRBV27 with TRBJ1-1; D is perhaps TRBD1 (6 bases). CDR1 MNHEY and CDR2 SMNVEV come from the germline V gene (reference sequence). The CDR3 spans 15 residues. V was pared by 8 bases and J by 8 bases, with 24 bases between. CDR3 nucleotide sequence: TGTGCCAGCTACCCGGTGATTGACAGGACACTCGAAGCTTTCTTT. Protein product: CASYPVIDRTLEAFF.

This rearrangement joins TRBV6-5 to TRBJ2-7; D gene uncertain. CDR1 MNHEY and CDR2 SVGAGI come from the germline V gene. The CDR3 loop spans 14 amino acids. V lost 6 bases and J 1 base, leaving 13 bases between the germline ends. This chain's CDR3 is CASSRDLISYEQYF. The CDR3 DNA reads TGTGCCAGCAGCCGCGACTTGATTTCCTACGAGCAGTACTTC.

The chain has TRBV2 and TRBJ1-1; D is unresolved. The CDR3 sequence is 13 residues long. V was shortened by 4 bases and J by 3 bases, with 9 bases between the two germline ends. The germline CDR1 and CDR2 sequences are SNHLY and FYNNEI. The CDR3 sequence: CASSVHEDTEAFF. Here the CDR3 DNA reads TGTGCCAGCAGTGTACATGAGGACACTGAAGCTTTCTTT. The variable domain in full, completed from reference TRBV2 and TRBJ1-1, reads EPEVTQTPSHQVTQMGQEVILRCVPISNHLYFYWYRQILGQKVEFLVSFYNNEISEKSEIFDDQFSVERPDGSNFTLKIRSTKLEDSAMYFCASSVHEDTEAFFGQGTRLTVV.

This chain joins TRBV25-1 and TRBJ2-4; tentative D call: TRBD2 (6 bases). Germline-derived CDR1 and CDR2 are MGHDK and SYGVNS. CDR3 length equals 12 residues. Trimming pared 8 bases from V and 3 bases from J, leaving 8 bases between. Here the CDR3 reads CASGGNKNIQYF. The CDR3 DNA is TGTGCCAGCGGCGGGAACAAAAACATTCAGTACTTC. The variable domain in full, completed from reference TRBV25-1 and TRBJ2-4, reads EADIYQTPRYLVIGTGKKITLECSQTMGHDKMYWYQQDPGMELHLIHYSYGVNSTEKGDLSSESTVSRIRTEHFPLTLESARPSHTSQYLCASGGNKNIQYFGAGTRLSVL.

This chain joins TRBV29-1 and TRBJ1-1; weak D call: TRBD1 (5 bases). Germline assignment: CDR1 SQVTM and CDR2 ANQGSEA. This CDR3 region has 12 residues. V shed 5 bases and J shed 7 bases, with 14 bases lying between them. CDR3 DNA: TGCAGCGTTCTCCCCCAGGGTCTTGAAGCTTTCTTT. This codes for CSVLPQGLEAFF.

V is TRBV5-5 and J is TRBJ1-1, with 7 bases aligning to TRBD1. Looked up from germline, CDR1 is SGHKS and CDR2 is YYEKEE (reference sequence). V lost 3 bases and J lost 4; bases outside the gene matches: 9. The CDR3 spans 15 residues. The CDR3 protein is CASSSNNQGGTEAFF. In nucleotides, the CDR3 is TGTGCCAGCAGCTCTAACAACCAGGGGGGCACTGAAGCTTTCTTT.

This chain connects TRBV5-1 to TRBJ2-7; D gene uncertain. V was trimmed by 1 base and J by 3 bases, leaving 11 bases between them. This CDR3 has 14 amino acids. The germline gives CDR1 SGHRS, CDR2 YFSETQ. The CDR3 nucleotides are TGCGCCAGCAGCTTGATGTCGGGTGGCTACGAGCAGTACTTC. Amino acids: CASSLMSGGYEQYF.

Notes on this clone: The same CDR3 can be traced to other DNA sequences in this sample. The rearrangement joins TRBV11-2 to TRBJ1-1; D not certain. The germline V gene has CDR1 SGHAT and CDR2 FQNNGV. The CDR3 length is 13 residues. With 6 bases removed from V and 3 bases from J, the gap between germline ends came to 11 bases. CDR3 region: CASSLRGYTEAFF. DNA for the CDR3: TGTGCCAGCAGTTTACGCGGGTACACTGAAGCTTTCTTT.

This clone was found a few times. CDR3 sequence reads: CASSSDTPGGNTGELFF. CDR3 DNA: TGTGCCAGCTCATCAGATACCCCAGGGGGAAACACCGGGGAGCTGTTTTTT. The chain joins TRBV18 to TRBJ2-2; 7 bases are a match to TRBD1. Germline V lookup: CDR1 KGHSH, CDR2 LQKENI. V lost 5 bases, J lost 2 bases, and 11 bases stayed unmatched. The CDR3 contains 17 residues.

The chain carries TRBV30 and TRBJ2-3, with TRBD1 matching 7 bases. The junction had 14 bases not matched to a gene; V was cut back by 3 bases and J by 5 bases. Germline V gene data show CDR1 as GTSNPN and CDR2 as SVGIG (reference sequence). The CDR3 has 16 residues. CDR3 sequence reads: CAWSLGTASPLDTQYF. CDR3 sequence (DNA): TGTGCCTGGAGCCTCGGGACAGCCTCCCCCTTAGATACGCAGTATTTT.

As DNA, the CDR3 is TGTGCCAGCAGTGAAGCGCAGTCACAGCCTGGAAACACCATATATTTT. As protein: CASSEAQSQPGNTIYF. The V gene is TRBV6-1, the J gene TRBJ1-3; D gene unclear. This CDR3 is built from 16 residues. CDR1 is MNHNS, CDR2 SASEGT, per germline. With 0 bases removed from V and 2 bases from J, the gap between germline ends came to 11 bases.

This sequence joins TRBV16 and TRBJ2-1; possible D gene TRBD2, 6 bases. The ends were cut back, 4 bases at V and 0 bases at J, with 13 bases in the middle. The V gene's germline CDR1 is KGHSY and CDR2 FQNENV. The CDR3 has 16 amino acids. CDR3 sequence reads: CASSPGTLSSYNEQFF. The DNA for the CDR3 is TGTGCCAGCAGCCCCGGGACTCTTAGCTCCTACAATGAGCAGTTCTTC. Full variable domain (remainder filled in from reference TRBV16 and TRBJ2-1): GEEVAQTPKHLVRGEGQKAKLYCAPIKGHSYVFWYQQVLKNEFKFLISFQNENVFDETGMPKERFSAKCLPNSPCSLEIQATKLEDSAVYFCASSPGTLSSYNEQFFGPGTRLTVL.

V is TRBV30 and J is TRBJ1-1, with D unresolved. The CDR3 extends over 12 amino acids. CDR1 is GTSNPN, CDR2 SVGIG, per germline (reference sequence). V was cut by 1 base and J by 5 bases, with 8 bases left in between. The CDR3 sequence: CAWSGLRTEAFF. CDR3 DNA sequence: TGTGCCTGGAGTGGACTCCGGACTGAAGCTTTCTTT.

The CDR3 protein is CASSAQTGGKYGYTF. Written as DNA, the CDR3 is TGTGCCAGCAGCGCGCAGACAGGGGGCAAATATGGCTACACCTTC. The chain couples TRBV5-6 to TRBJ1-2; 10 bases align to TRBD1. The CDR3 has 15 residues. Trimming removed 4 bases from V and 5 bases from J; junction bases left unmatched: 8. CDR1 is SGHDT and CDR2 is YYEEEE in the germline V gene.

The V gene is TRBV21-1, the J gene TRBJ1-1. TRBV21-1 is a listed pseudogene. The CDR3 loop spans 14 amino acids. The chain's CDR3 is CASKERVYYTEAFF. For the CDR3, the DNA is TGTGCCAGCAAAGAACGAGTTTACTACACTGAAGCTTTCTTT.

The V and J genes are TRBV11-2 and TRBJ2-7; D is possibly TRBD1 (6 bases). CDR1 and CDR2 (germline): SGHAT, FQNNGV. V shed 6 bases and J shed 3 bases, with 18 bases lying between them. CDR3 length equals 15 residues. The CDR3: CASSYYRDTSYEQYF. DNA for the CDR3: TGTGCCAGCAGTTACTACCGGGACACCAGCTACGAGCAGTACTTC.

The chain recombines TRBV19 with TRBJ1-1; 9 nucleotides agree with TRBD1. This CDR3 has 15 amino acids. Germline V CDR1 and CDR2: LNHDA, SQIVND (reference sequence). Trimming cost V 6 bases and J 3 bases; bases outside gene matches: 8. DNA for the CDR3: TGTGCCAGTAGGACCAACAGGGGGCCTGACACTGAAGCTTTCTTT. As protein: CASRTNRGPDTEAFF.

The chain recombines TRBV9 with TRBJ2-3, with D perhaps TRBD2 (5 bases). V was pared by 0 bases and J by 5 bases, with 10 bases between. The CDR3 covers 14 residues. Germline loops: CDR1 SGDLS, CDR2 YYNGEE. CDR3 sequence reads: CASSVVSSGDTQYF. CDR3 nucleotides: TGTGCCAGCAGCGTAGTCTCCAGCGGAGATACGCAGTATTTT.